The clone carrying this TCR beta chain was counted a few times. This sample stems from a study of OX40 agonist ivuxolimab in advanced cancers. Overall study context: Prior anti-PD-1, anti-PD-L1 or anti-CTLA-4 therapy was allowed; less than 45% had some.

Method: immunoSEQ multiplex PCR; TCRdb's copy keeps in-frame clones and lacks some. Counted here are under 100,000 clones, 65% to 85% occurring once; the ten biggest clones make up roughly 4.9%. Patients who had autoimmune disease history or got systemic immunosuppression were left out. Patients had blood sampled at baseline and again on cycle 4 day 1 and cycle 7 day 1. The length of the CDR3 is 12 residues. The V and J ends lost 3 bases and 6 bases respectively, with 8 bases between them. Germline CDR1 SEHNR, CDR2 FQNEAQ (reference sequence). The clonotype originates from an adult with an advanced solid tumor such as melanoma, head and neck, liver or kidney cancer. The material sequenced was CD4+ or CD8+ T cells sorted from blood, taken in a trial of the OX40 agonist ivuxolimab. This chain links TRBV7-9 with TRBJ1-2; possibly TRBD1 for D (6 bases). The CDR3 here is CASSFKGDGYTF. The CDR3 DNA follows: TGTGCCAGCAGCTTTAAGGGGGATGGCTACACCTTC. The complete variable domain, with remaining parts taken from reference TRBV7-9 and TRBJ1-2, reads DTGVSQNPRHKITKRGQNVTFRCDPISEHNRLYWYRQTLGQGPEFLTYFQNEAQLEKSRLLSDRFSAERPKGSFSTLEIQRTEQGDSAMYLCASSFKGDGYTFGSGTRLTVV.